This T cell receptor (beta chain) was profiled in a study of OX40 agonist ivuxolimab in advanced cancers. Regarding the complete study: Ivuxolimab was a fully human IgG2 agonistic monoclonal antibody targeting the costimulatory receptor OX40 (CD134). Prior anti-PD-1, anti-PD-L1 or anti-CTLA-4 therapy was permitted, and 30% to 50% of dose-escalation patients had received checkpoint inhibitors. Of the approximately 54 patients in dose escalation, 19 had hepatocellular carcinoma, roughly 15 had melanoma, 9 had renal cell carcinoma and 9 had head and neck cancer. The paper covers the monotherapy dose-escalation part of the phase I ivuxolimab trial, which included N of about 56 patients. In the dose-escalation cohort, approximately 80% of patients were male, and the mean age was roughly 60 years with a range of roughly 23 to 79. Partial responses occurred in three dose-escalation patients: two with cutaneous melanoma and one with hepatocellular carcinoma. Peripheral TCRbeta sequencing was intended to test whether TCR sequence diversity was altered and clonal T-cell expansion was caused by ivuxolimab. Intravenous ivuxolimab was administered to patients every 2 weeks at six dose levels: 0.01, 0.1, 0.3, 1.5, 3 and 10 mg/kg.

To note about this clone: There is no known antigen for this receptor. Base qualities were left out, and no much larger clone turns up one base away.

Inclusive of the bounding cysteine and phenylalanine, the CDR3 is 15 residues long. Only the CDR3 DNA is retained, 45 bases long and in frame from the first base. The germline V gene sets CDR1 to MDHEN and CDR2 to SYDVKM. Trimming leaves V shorter by 6 bases and J shorter by 4 bases, with the junction holding 3 bases beyond the gene matches. Patients with autoimmune disease history or receiving systemic immunosuppression were excluded from the trial. Peripheral blood for TCR sequencing was collected from all dose cohorts at baseline, on cycle 4 day 1, and on cycle 7 day 1. Samples came from an open-label, multicenter, first-in-human phase I dose-escalation trial of ivuxolimab. The trial enrolled adults with locally advanced or metastatic head and neck squamous cell, hepatocellular, melanoma or renal cell carcinoma. Before TCR sequencing, CD4+ T cells and CD8+ T cells were sorted from peripheral blood as separate populations.

Genomic DNA was isolated from the sorted cells so that the TCRbeta CDR3 region could be sequenced. The immunoSEQ Assay was used for sequencing of TCRbeta CDR3 regions. Sourced from immuneACCESS, this table was stored by TCRdb with only in-frame sequences that have V and J called. A share of the clones is absent; for the studies checked, an unresolved V gene accounts for under half, and the remainder has no known explanation. For this sample there are 60,000 to 85,000 clones; about 88% appear just once. The top ten clones comprise about 0.4% of the sample. Beyond this particular receptor, the publication reports: After ivuxolimab, CD8+ T cells had more expanded clones than CD4+ T cells on average. The antigen specificity of the clonally expanded peripheral T cells was not determined. At doses from 0.1 to 3.0 mg/kg, clonal expansion was seen in both CD4+ and CD8+ blood T cells between baseline and week 6. In the 0.1-3.0 mg/kg groups, partial responders were among the patients with the lowest normalized peripheral clonal expansion, particularly in CD8+ T cells. Low levels of normalized T-cell clonal expansion were also seen in some patients who did not respond.

The specimen comprised CD4+ or CD8+ T cells sorted from blood, sampled in a trial of the OX40 agonist ivuxolimab. In this chain, TRBV28 is recombined with TRBJ2-1; 13 junctional bases match TRBD2. This clonotype was obtained from an adult with an advanced solid tumor such as melanoma, head and neck, liver or kidney cancer. At the DNA level, the sequence is TGTGCCAGCAGGGTACTAGCGGGAGGGTACAATGAGCAGTTCTTC. It encodes CASRVLAGGYNEQFF.